Below, 25 T cell receptor beta chains from the same sample are listed, as sequenced in a study of blood T cell repertoires in COVID-19. TCRdb's table, derived via immunoSEQ multiplex PCR, lists solely in-frame clones and lacks some. There are under 300,000 clones in the sample; approximately 80% occur only once, and roughly 1.4% lies in the top ten. The sequenced sample was peripheral blood. These receptors all come from a woman in her forties who had recovered from COVID-19.

This clone was seen just once. The rearrangement uses TRBV6-4 and TRBJ2-1; a weak D match, TRBD1 (7 bases). The germline gives CDR1 MRHNA, CDR2 SNTAGT. This CDR3 has 14 residues. Trimming shortened V by 4 bases and J by 8 bases, and 15 bases separated the two germline ends. The CDR3: CASSAAGGHDEQFF. The CDR3 DNA is TGTGCCAGCAGTGCTGCAGGGGGGCACGATGAGCAGTTCTTC.

The CDR3 DNA sequence: TGTGCCAGCAGCAAAAAAGGCCACAGGGCGACGGGTGAGCAGTTCTTC. Translated, it gives CASSKKGHRATGEQFF. This chain joins TRBV5-4 and TRBJ2-1, with D possibly matching TRBD1 (6 bases). This CDR3 spans 16 amino acids. Germline CDR1 reads SGHNT; CDR2 reads YYREEE (reference sequence). V lost 4 bases and J 9 bases, leaving 23 bases between the germline ends.

The chain recombines TRBV19 with TRBJ1-2, with D unresolved. The germline V gene encodes CDR1 LNHDA and CDR2 SQIVND (reference sequence). With 3 bases removed from V and 6 bases from J, the gap between germline ends came to 14 bases. The CDR3 runs 14 residues. The CDR3 coding sequence is TGTGCCAGTAGTATGGCCCTCAGGAGGGATGGCTACACCTTC. Its translation: CASSMALRRDGYTF.

In nucleotides, the CDR3 is TGCAGCGCCTCGAGGGGGCTGACGAACACCGGGGAGCTGTTTTTT. This codes for CSASRGLTNTGELFF. The chain uses TRBV29-1 and TRBJ2-2; 7 nucleotides align to TRBD1. The length of the CDR3 is 15 residues. J was trimmed by 0 bases and V by 7 bases; bases with no gene match: 8. The germline V gene encodes CDR1 SQVTM and CDR2 ANQGSEA.

The chain has TRBV3-1 (or the pseudogene TRBV3-2) and TRBJ2-4; D might be TRBD2 (6 bases). V lost 4 bases and J lost 5, with 15 bases in between. Per germline, CDR1 LGHDT and CDR2 YNNKEL (reference sequence). The CDR3 runs to 15 residues. Here the CDR3 DNA reads TGTGCCAGCAGCCGGGACCCCAGGGAGGAAAACATTCAGTACTTC. Translation gives CASSRDPREENIQYF.

The chain is built from TRBV29-1 and TRBJ2-5; 9 bases align to TRBD2. V lost 2 bases and J lost 1; bases outside the gene matches: 11. This CDR3 region has 17 residues. CDR1 and CDR2 from the germline V gene are SQVTM and ANQGSEA. The DNA for the CDR3 is TGCAGCGTTGAAACCCCCGGGGGTAGCGGGGGCCAAGAGACCCAGTACTTC. Encoded protein: CSVETPGGSGGQETQYF.

The genes are TRBV6-5 and TRBJ1-1; TRBD1 might be the D (5 bases). The CDR3 runs to 12 residues. Germline V gene sequence: CDR1 MNHEY, CDR2 SVGAGI. The V end was cut by 2 bases, the J end by 6 bases, with 7 bases between. In nucleotides, the CDR3 is TGTGCCAGCAGTTACCCGGGGGCTGAAGCTTTCTTT. It specifies CASSYPGAEAFF.

CDR3 coding DNA: TGTGCCAGCAGCTCCCAGCCCGGGACAGGGGCGCAGTATTTT. Translation gives CASSSQPGTGAQYF. This chain joins TRBV11-2 and TRBJ2-3, with 10 bases lining up with TRBD1. V dropped 4 bases and J dropped 10; count of bases not matched to a gene: 8. This CDR3 is built from 14 residues. Germline CDR1 and CDR2: SGHAT and FQNNGV. Drawing the rest from reference TRBV11-2 and TRBJ2-3, the complete variable domain is EAGVAQSPRYKIIEKRQSVAFWCNPISGHATLYWYQQILGQGPKLLIQFQNNGVVDDSQLPKDRFSAERLKGVDSTLKIQPAKLEDSAVYLCASSSQPGTGAQYFGPGTRLTVL.

The chain is built from TRBV5-6 and TRBJ2-3; 8 bases match TRBD2. CDR3 length: 16 amino acids. Germline V gene lookup returns CDR1 SGHDT and CDR2 YYEEEE. V dropped 0 bases and J dropped 2; count of bases not matched to a gene: 5. CDR3 sequence (DNA): TGTGCCAGCAGCTTGGCCGGAGCGGGGGACACAGATACGCAGTATTTT. This translates into CASSLAGAGDTDTQYF.

The CDR3 region has the DNA TGTGCCACCAGTGATTGGCAGGCCGGAGGCAACACCTTC. Amino acid sequence: CATSDWQAGGNTF. The chain uses TRBV24-1 and TRBJ1-2; D ambiguous. The CDR3 sequence is 13 residues long. Germline CDR1 KGHDR, CDR2 SFDVKD. V was trimmed by 2 bases and J by 12 bases, leaving 15 bases between them.

The chain uses TRBV15 and TRBJ2-1, with a possible D match to TRBD2 (5 bases). The CDR3 is 13 residues long. The ends were cut back, 4 bases at V and 10 bases at J, with 14 bases in the middle. Germline V gene data show CDR1 as LNHNV and CDR2 as YYDKDF (reference sequence). The CDR3 region is CATSTDFSREQFF. In nucleotides, the CDR3 is TGTGCCACCAGCACGGACTTCTCCCGGGAGCAGTTCTTC.

V usage is TRBV7-6 and J usage is TRBJ1-4; D not certain. The length of the CDR3 is 16 residues. Germline CDR1 reads SGHVS; CDR2 reads FNYEAQ. Between the trimmed V and J ends, which lost 5 bases and 4 bases, there was a span of 17 bases. CDR3 region: CASSLTVRSGNEKLFF. The CDR3 bases are TGTGCCAGCAGCCTAACAGTTCGAAGTGGTAATGAAAAACTGTTTTTT.

This rearrangement joins TRBV7-2 to TRBJ1-2; the D gene is possibly TRBD1 (5 bases). V lost 0 bases and J lost 2, with 7 bases in between. The CDR3 is 14 residues long. CDR1 SGHTA and CDR2 FQGNSA come from the germline V gene. The CDR3 nucleotides read TGTGCCAGCAGCTTAGCCCGGACAAACTATGGCTACACCTTC. Translation gives CASSLARTNYGYTF.

This clone came up a few times. The chain combines TRBV5-4 with TRBJ2-3; D possibly corresponds to TRBD1 (6 bases). Germline loops: CDR1 SGHNT, CDR2 YYREEE (reference sequence). V gave up 5 bases and J gave up 3 bases, with 22 bases separating them. This CDR3 region has 17 residues. The CDR3: CASRQGGVIVGTDTQYF. The DNA for the CDR3 is TGTGCCAGCAGGCAAGGGGGAGTGATCGTTGGGACAGATACGCAGTATTTT.

V gene TRBV7-2 combines with J gene TRBJ2-1; D may be TRBD1 (5 bases). This CDR3 is 15 amino acids long. V was trimmed by 4 bases and J by 5 bases, leaving 15 bases between them. Germline values: CDR1 SGHTA, CDR2 FQGNSA. The CDR3 region has the DNA TGTGCCAGCAGCTACCAAAGGGGCATACACAATGAGCAGTTCTTC. It yields the protein CASSYQRGIHNEQFF. The full variable domain, its missing parts supplied by reference TRBV7-2 and TRBJ2-1, is GAGVSQSPSNKVTEKGKDVELRCDPISGHTALYWYRQSLGQGLEFLIYFQGNSAPDKSGLPSDRFSAERTGGSVSTLTIQRTQQEDSAVYLCASSYQRGIHNEQFFGPGTRLTVL.

J is TRBJ2-7 and V is TRBV10-3; TRBD1 matches 8 bases. The junction had 9 bases not matched to a gene; V was cut back by 3 bases and J by 2 bases. Germline CDR1 reads ENHRY; CDR2 reads SYGVKD. This CDR3 comprises 16 residues. The CDR3, as DNA: TGTGCCATCAGTGACCCGGGGACAGGCGAAGCCTACGAGCAGTACTTC. Translation: CAISDPGTGEAYEQYF.

The chain links TRBV2 to TRBJ1-2; D gene ambiguous. Germline V gene data show CDR1 as SNHLY and CDR2 as FYNNEI. The CDR3 loop spans 13 amino acids. V lost 6 bases to trimming and J lost 2 bases, with 10 bases between them. The DNA of the CDR3 is TGTGCCAGCAGGGAGAACCAAAACTATGGCTACACCTTC. Encoded protein: CASRENQNYGYTF.

The sample holds one count of this clone. This chain joins TRBV9 and TRBJ2-2; 9 positions agree with TRBD2. The V and J ends lost 0 bases and 6 bases, in that order; junction bases with no gene match: 6. The germline V gene has CDR1 SGDLS and CDR2 YYNGEE. CDR3 length: 16 residues. The CDR3 nucleotides read TGTGCCAGCAGCGTAGCCGGCGGGGGGGCCCCCGGGGAGCTGTTTTTT. Encoded protein: CASSVAGGGAPGELFF.

This chain joins TRBV27 and TRBJ1-5, with D unclear. CDR3 length: 15 amino acids. Trimming cost V 4 bases and J 2 bases, with 12 bases left between them. CDR1 and CDR2 (germline): MNHEY, SMNVEV (reference sequence). CDR3 residues: CASSSRGFGNQPQHF. CDR3 DNA: TGTGCCAGCAGTTCTCGTGGCTTTGGCAATCAGCCCCAGCATTTT.

The rearrangement uses TRBV7-2 and TRBJ1-3, with TRBD1 identical over 8 bases. CDR1 and CDR2 (germline): SGHTA, FQGNSA. V was clipped by 4 bases and J by 0 bases; unmatched bases: 5. This CDR3 region has 16 residues. CDR3 sequence (DNA): TGTGCCAGCAGCTCGACAGGGGCGAACTCTGGAAACACCATATATTTT. It translates to CASSSTGANSGNTIYF.

In this sample, this clone turned up a few times. The chain joins TRBV10-3 to TRBJ1-1, with D possibly matching TRBD1 (6 bases). The germline CDR1 and CDR2 sequences are ENHRY and SYGVKD. The V end lost 6 bases, the J end lost 0 bases, and 11 bases lay between the germline ends. The CDR3 is 14 residues long. DNA of the CDR3: TGTGCCATCAGCGGAGGACAGCTGAACACTGAAGCTTTCTTT. It encodes CAISGGQLNTEAFF.

The chain employs TRBV23-1 and TRBJ2-5; maybe TRBD1 (6 bases). TRBV23-1 is designated an ORF whose function remains uncertain. The CDR3 loop spans 14 amino acids. The V end lost 4 bases, the J end lost 4 bases, and 13 bases lay between the germline ends. The CDR3 DNA sequence: TGCGCCAGCAGTCCACCGGGACAAGGAGAGACCCAGTACTTC. Its protein is CASSPPGQGETQYF.

V gene TRBV7-2 combines with J gene TRBJ1-6, with 7 bases lining up with TRBD1. V shed 0 bases, J shed 5 bases, and the junction held 4 bases outside the gene matches. Germline CDR1 SGHTA, CDR2 FQGNSA. The CDR3 loop spans 16 amino acids. The CDR3 loop is CASSLATGTDNSPLHF. The CDR3 DNA sequence: TGTGCCAGCAGCTTAGCTACCGGGACAGATAATTCACCCCTCCACTTT.

The V and J genes are TRBV7-3 and TRBJ2-5; TRBD1 agrees at 9 bases. The V and J ends lost 5 bases and 5 bases, in that order; junction bases with no gene match: 6. Germline-derived CDR1 and CDR2 are SGHTA and FQGTGA. The CDR3 totals 14 residues. CDR3 protein: CASSPGQGSETQYF. The CDR3 nucleotides are TGTGCCAGCAGCCCGGGACAGGGTTCGGAGACCCAGTACTTC.

The chain employs TRBV24-1 and TRBJ2-1; tentatively, D is TRBD2 (5 bases). Germline lookup yields CDR1 KGHDR and CDR2 SFDVKD. V was cut by 5 bases and J by 8 bases, with 6 bases left in between. This CDR3 contains 11 residues. CDR3: CATSGGYEQFF. The CDR3 nucleotides are TGTGCCACCAGTGGCGGGTATGAGCAGTTCTTC.